One and the same sample provided the 20 T cell receptor beta chains below, sequenced in a study of CD8 T cells in Susac syndrome (dated by TCRdb to about 2019). The library was prepared using the immunoSEQ multiplex PCR assay. RNA was extracted using the RNeasy kit, and roughly 0.45 to 1 ug of the RNA was reverse transcribed with random hexamers. Clones were called with MiXCR by TCRdb after fastp trimmed the public reads at Q25, and only in-frame beta chains were retained. Here each entry gathers all rows of one CDR3 protein and keeps the most common genes and DNA. Recorded for this sample are over 350,000 distinct CDR3 sequences; 85% of them occurred a single time. Of the sample, under 0.15% is held by the ten largest clones. What was sequenced was CD8+ T cells from PBMCs. These receptors all come from a human donor with multiple sclerosis.

V usage is TRBV28 and J usage is TRBJ1-1; possibly TRBD1 for D (6 bases). The length of the CDR3 is 14 residues. Germline values: CDR1 MDHEN, CDR2 SYDVKM. V shed 3 bases and J shed 11 bases, with 19 bases lying between them. The CDR3 bases are TGTGCCAGCAGTTTCAGTCAGGGGCGCAAGCGGGCTTTCTTT. Its protein product is CASSFSQGRKRAFF.

The chain employs TRBV4-1 and TRBJ2-1; no clear D. The CDR3 contains 15 residues. CDR1 is MGHRA, CDR2 YSYEKL, per germline. Trimming left V 0 bases short and J 6 bases short, with 12 bases between. The CDR3 protein is CASSQDGKGGNEQFF. CDR3 coding DNA: TGCGCCAGCAGCCAAGATGGGAAGGGTGGCAATGAGCAGTTCTTC.

The J gene is TRBJ1-1, the V gene TRBV6-1; tentative D call: TRBD1 (5 bases). The V gene's germline CDR1 is MNHNS and CDR2 SASEGT. V was shortened by 8 bases and J by 5 bases, with 18 bases between the two germline ends. The CDR3 spans 14 residues. This chain's CDR3 is CASLVVTGGTEAFF. The CDR3 DNA reads as TGTGCCAGCTTAGTCGTGACGGGGGGGACTGAAGCTTTCTTT.

As to this clonotype: The final CDR3 position lacks the conserved phenylalanine or tryptophan, pointing to a likely read error. The DNA is left out, because the CDR3 cannot be placed on it with certainty; the CDR3 is given as TCRdb lists it. This rearrangement joins TRBV12-3 or TRBV12-4 to TRBJ1-2; the table calls TRBD1, which could not be checked here. Inclusive of both ends, the CDR3 amounts to 13 amino acids. CDR3 loop: CASSDGGGTGTLL.

The chain combines TRBV3-1 with TRBJ1-2; TRBD1 aligns across 9 bases. The CDR3 has 15 residues. Losses at the gene ends were 1 base for V and 6 bases for J; bases not matched to a gene: 6. Germline CDR1 reads LGHDT; CDR2 reads YNNKEL (reference sequence). This CDR3 reads CASSQARDRVDGYTF. Here the CDR3 DNA reads TGTGCCAGCAGCCAAGCCCGGGACAGGGTCGATGGCTACACCTTC. Drawing the rest from reference TRBV3-1 and TRBJ1-2, the complete variable domain is DTAVSQTPKYLVTQMGNDKSIKCEQNLGHDTMYWYKQDSKKFLKIMFSYNNKELIINETVPNRFSPKSPDKAHLNLHINSLELGDSAVYFCASSQARDRVDGYTFGSGTRLTVV.

The chain recombines TRBV19 with TRBJ2-7; D may be TRBD2 (6 bases). Trimming took 4 bases from V and 1 from J, leaving 14 bases between them. This CDR3 region has 15 residues. Germline lookup yields CDR1 LNHDA and CDR2 SQIVND (reference sequence). CDR3 sequence reads: CASSTLPGESYEQYF. The CDR3 coding sequence is TGTGCCAGTAGTACCCTCCCGGGGGAGTCCTACGAGCAGTACTTC.

The rearrangement uses TRBV6-5 and TRBJ2-3; tentative D call: TRBD1 (6 bases). CDR1 MNHEY and CDR2 SVGAGI come from the germline V gene. The CDR3 is made up of 15 amino acids. The V end lost 5 bases, the J end lost 6 bases, and 18 bases lay between the germline ends. DNA of the CDR3: TGTGCCAGCAGTCCGACAGGCCTCGCGGGTGATACGCAGTATTTT. Encoded protein: CASSPTGLAGDTQYF.

V and J are TRBV4-2 and TRBJ1-1; D gene ambiguous. V was trimmed by 0 bases and J by 1 base, leaving 6 bases between them. The CDR3 is 14 residues long. The germline V gene has CDR1 LGHNA and CDR2 YNFKEQ. The CDR3 region is CASSQERQNTEAFF. The CDR3 DNA is TGTGCCAGCAGCCAAGAGAGACAGAACACTGAAGCTTTCTTT.

With respect to this clonotype: Relative to the germline gene, one junction end is altered; a read error may explain this. The chain joins TRBV27 to TRBJ1-2; D unresolved. Germline V gene sequence: CDR1 MNHEY, CDR2 SMNVEV (reference sequence). The CDR3 has 17 residues. The CDR3 DNA follows: TGTGCCAGCAGTCGGAGAGGAGAAGGCACGGGAAACTATGACTACACCTTC. Amino acid sequence: CASSRRGEGTGNYDYTF.

The J gene is TRBJ1-3, the V gene TRBV6-1; tentative D call: TRBD1 (6 bases). This CDR3 spans 18 amino acids. In germline, CDR1 is MNHNS, CDR2 SASEGT. V lost 6 bases and J lost 0, with 21 bases in between. The CDR3 coding sequence is TGTGCCAGCAGCCCCTGGGCCGGAGGGGGAAGCTCTGGAAACACCATATATTTT. It translates to CASSPWAGGGSSGNTIYF.

The chain employs TRBV7-9 and TRBJ2-1, with D perhaps assigned TRBD1 or TRBD2 (6 bases each). From germline, CDR1 is SEHNR and CDR2 FQNEAQ (reference sequence). The CDR3 is made up of 17 amino acids. Trimming pared 5 bases from V and 1 base from J, leaving 18 bases between. CDR3 loop: CASSLEVGGLSYNEQFF. The CDR3 DNA sequence: TGTGCCAGCAGCCTCGAGGTGGGGGGCTTGTCCTACAATGAGCAGTTCTTC.

The sample holds many counts of this clonotype. The rearrangement links TRBV4-1 to TRBJ2-2, with D possibly TRBD2 on 5 matching bases. Germline V lookup: CDR1 MGHRA, CDR2 YSYEKL. V lost 1 base and J 0 bases, leaving 6 bases between the germline ends. The CDR3 is 15 residues long. The CDR3: CASSQGTPNTGELFF. As DNA, the CDR3 is TGCGCCAGCAGCCAAGGGACTCCGAACACCGGGGAGCTGTTTTTT.

The chain has TRBV27 and TRBJ1-5; no clear D. From germline, CDR1 is MNHEY and CDR2 SMNVEV (reference sequence). This CDR3 is built from 17 residues. With 5 bases removed from V and 4 bases from J, the gap between germline ends came to 21 bases. Here the CDR3 DNA reads TGTGCCAGCAGTAGCGTGGCCAGCCAGGAGACTAATCAGCCCCAGCATTTT. It yields the protein CASSSVASQETNQPQHF.

The chain is built from TRBV6-5 and TRBJ1-4; D is possibly TRBD1 (5 bases). CDR3 size: 18 residues. V was trimmed by 0 bases and J by 5 bases, leaving 19 bases between them. Germline CDR1 MNHEY, CDR2 SVGAGI. In DNA, the CDR3 is TGTGCCAGCAGTTACTCGAGTTCCGGGGCCAACTGGAATGAAAAACTGTTTTTT. Amino acid sequence: CASSYSSSGANWNEKLFF.

This clonotype was observed once. This chain uses TRBV10-3 with TRBJ2-3; D possibly corresponds to TRBD2 (5 bases). CDR3 length: 17 amino acids. V dropped 6 bases and J dropped 0 bases, with 19 bases sitting between them. The germline gives CDR1 ENHRY, CDR2 SYGVKD. DNA of the CDR3: TGTGCCATCAGCCCCACCAGCGGACCTCCTAGCACAGATACGCAGTATTTT. It translates to CAISPTSGPPSTDTQYF.

The genes are TRBV2 and TRBJ2-4, with D perhaps TRBD2 (6 bases). Germline V gene data show CDR1 as SNHLY and CDR2 as FYNNEI. Trimming pared 4 bases from V and 1 base from J, leaving 14 bases between. The CDR3 has 16 residues. The CDR3 region is CASSVGLPPAKNIQYF. As DNA, the CDR3 is TGTGCCAGCAGTGTGGGACTCCCACCTGCCAAAAACATTCAGTACTTC.

The chain employs TRBV2 and TRBJ2-3; D not resolved. The CDR3 is 16 amino acids. Between the trimmed V and J ends, which lost 2 bases and 8 bases, there was a span of 20 bases. Germline CDR1 is SNHLY and CDR2 is FYNNEI. The CDR3 spells CASSEIGATIPGTQYF. In nucleotides, the CDR3 is TGTGCCAGCAGTGAAATTGGCGCTACAATCCCGGGTACGCAGTATTTT.

This chain uses TRBV18 with TRBJ2-7, with 9 bases identical to TRBD2. Germline lookup yields CDR1 KGHSH and CDR2 LQKENI. V was pared by 3 bases and J by 2 bases, with 8 bases of the junction left unmatched. CDR3 length: 16 amino acids. In DNA form, the CDR3 reads TGTGCCAGCTCACCCGGGACTAGCTTTACCCCCTACGAGCAGTACTTC. Encoded protein: CASSPGTSFTPYEQYF. Filled out from reference TRBV18 and TRBJ2-7, the complete variable domain reads NAGVMQNPRHLVRRRGQEARLRCSPMKGHSHVYWYRQLPEEGLKFMVYLQKENIIDESGMPKERFSAEFPKEGPSILRIQQVVRGDSAAYFCASSPGTSFTPYEQYFGPGTRLTVT.

The chain links TRBV9 to TRBJ2-3; D possibly corresponds to TRBD1 (5 bases). CDR3 size: 14 residues. CDR1 is SGDLS, CDR2 YYNGEE, per germline. V lost 3 bases and J lost 4, with 12 bases in between. Written as DNA, the CDR3 is TGTGCCAGCAGCGAGGGGATTGCGGCAGATACGCAGTATTTT. It encodes CASSEGIAADTQYF.

The chain is built from TRBV27 and TRBJ2-1; 9 bases map to TRBD2. The CDR3 consists of 14 residues. CDR1 is MNHEY, CDR2 SMNVEV, per germline (reference sequence). J was trimmed by 9 bases and V by 3 bases; bases with no gene match: 6. CDR3 sequence reads: CASSLAGGPSEQFF. The CDR3 DNA sequence: TGTGCCAGCAGTTTGGCGGGGGGGCCGAGTGAGCAGTTCTTC.